This TCR beta chain was captured by sequencing in a study of blood T cell repertoires in COVID-19. Overall study: Donors in the United States, Italy and Spain gave samples during acute or convalescent COVID-19. Nucleic acid was either cDNA or gDNA, and it came from T cells, B-cell-depleted T cells, or PBMCs.

Original methodology: Nucleated cell number was recorded as an estimate derived from reference gene primer amplification. Repertoires were generated with immunoSEQ multiplex PCR, while TCRdb's copy carries only in-frame clones and drops some. The DNA gave D and trimming, while V, J and clone size come from that table. The sample has some 180,000 clones; more than 70% are singletons. The CDR3 extends over 18 amino acids. This chain connects TRBV12-2 to TRBJ1-2; TRBD1 is the table's D call and was not checked against the DNA. TRBV12-2 is termed a pseudogene. This TCR came from a woman aged 60-75 years with acute or convalescent COVID-19. What was sequenced was peripheral blood. The CDR3, as DNA: TGTGCAAGTCGCTTAGCGCAATCAGGACAGACCTCTAACTATGGCTACACCTTC. It translates to CASRLAQSGQTSNYGYTF.